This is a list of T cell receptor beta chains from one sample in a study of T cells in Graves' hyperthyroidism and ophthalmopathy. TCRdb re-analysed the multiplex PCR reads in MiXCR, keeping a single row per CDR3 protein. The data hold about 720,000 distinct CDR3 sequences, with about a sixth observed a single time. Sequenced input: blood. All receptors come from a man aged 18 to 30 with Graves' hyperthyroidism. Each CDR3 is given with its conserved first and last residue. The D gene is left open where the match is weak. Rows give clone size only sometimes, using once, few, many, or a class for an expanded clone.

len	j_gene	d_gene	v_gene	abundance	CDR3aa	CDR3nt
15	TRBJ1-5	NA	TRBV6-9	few	CASSYTHGAGQPQHF	TGTGCCAGCAGTTACACCCATGGGGCGGGTCAGCCCCAGCATTTT
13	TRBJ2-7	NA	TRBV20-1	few	CSAPGALVYEQYF	TGCAGTGCTCCCGGGGCCCTGGTGTACGAGCAGTACTTC
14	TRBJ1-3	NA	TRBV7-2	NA	CASSFRPRGNTIYF	TGTGCCAGCAGCTTCAGGCCCAGGGGAAACACCATATATTTT
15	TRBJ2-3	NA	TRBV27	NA	CASSLSGGLTDTQYF	TGTGCCAGCAGTTTATCGGGCGGACTCACAGATACGCAGTATTTT
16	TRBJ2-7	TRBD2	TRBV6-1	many	CASRTVLGGDTYEQYF	TGTGCCAGCAGAACGGTACTCGGGGGGGATACCTACGAGCAGTACTTC
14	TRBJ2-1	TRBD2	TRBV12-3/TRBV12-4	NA	CASSPGTSGGEQFF	TGTGCCAGCAGCCCCGGGACTAGCGGAGGGGAGCAGTTCTTC
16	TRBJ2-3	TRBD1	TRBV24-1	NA	CATSDPDRGFTDTQYF	TGTGCCACCAGTGATCCGGACAGGGGCTTCACAGATACGCAGTATTTT
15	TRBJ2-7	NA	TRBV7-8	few	CASSLRRGRIYEQYF	TGTGCCAGCAGCCTCCGGAGGGGACGGATCTACGAGCAGTACTTC
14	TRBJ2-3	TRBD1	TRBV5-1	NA	CARGDRGGSDTQYF	TGCGCCAGGGGAGACAGGGGTGGTTCAGATACGCAGTATTTT
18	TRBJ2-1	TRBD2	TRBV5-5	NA	CASSLRTGTSGSPNEQFF	TGTGCCAGCAGCTTAAGAACCGGGACTAGCGGGAGCCCCAATGAGCAGTTCTTC
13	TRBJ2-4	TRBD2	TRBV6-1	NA	CASGEPGGDIQYF	TGTGCCAGCGGTGAACCGGGAGGTGACATTCAGTACTTC
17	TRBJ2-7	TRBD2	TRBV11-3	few	CASSLDIAGYSPYEQYF	TGTGCCAGCAGCTTGGACATAGCGGGCTACTCTCCCTACGAGCAGTACTTC
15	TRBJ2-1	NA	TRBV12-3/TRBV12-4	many	CASSSFGQSYNEQFF	TGTGCCAGCAGCTCCTTCGGACAGTCCTACAATGAGCAGTTCTTC
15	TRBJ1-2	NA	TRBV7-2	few	CASSPFDSRAFGYTF	TGTGCCAGCAGCCCTTTTGACTCCCGGGCTTTCGGCTACACCTTC
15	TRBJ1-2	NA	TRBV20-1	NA	CSAPLLGRLHYGYTF	TGCAGTGCGCCCCTCCTGGGCAGGCTCCACTATGGCTACACCTTC
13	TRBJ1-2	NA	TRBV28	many	CASSLIINYGYTF	TGTGCCAGCAGTCTCATTATTAACTATGGCTACACCTTC
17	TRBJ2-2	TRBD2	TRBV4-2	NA	CASSQPTSGQNTGELFF	TGTGCCAGCAGCCAACCGACTAGCGGGCAGAACACCGGGGAGCTGTTTTTT
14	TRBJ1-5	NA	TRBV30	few	CAWSVSPGGQPQHF	TGTGCCTGGAGCGTTAGCCCCGGGGGTCAGCCCCAGCATTTT
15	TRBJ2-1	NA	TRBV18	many	CASSPGGASYNEQFF	TGTGCCAGCTCACCGGGGGGGGCTTCCTACAATGAGCAGTTCTTC
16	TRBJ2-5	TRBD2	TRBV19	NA	CASSAGTSGRGETQYF	TGTGCCAGTAGTGCCGGGACTAGCGGGAGAGGAGAGACCCAGTACTTC
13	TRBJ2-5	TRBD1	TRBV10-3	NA	CAISVRGWETQYF	TGTGCCATCAGCGTCAGGGGGTGGGAGACCCAGTACTTC
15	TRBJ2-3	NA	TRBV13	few	CASSLWTISTDTQYF	TGTGCCAGCAGCTTATGGACTATAAGCACAGATACGCAGTATTTT
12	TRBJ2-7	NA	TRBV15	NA	CATSRDWREQYF	TGTGCCACCAGCAGAGATTGGCGCGAGCAGTACTTC
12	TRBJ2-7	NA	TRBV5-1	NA	CASSFLGTEQYF	TGCGCCAGCAGCTTCCTAGGTACCGAGCAGTACTTC
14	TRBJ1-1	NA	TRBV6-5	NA	CASSYGHAVGEAFF	TGTGCCAGCAGTTACGGACACGCTGTGGGGGAAGCTTTCTTT
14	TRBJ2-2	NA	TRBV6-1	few	CASKQGLGTGELFF	TGTGCCAGCAAGCAGGGGCTGGGGACCGGGGAGCTGTTTTTT